This paragraph reports one T cell receptor beta chain. Only in-frame clones appear in the TCRdb table, and some are missing; sequencing was by immunoSEQ multiplex PCR. Among about 33,000 clones listed, less than 80% were seen once. The sample is drawn from a study of blood T cell repertoires in COVID-19. The CDR3 consists of 11 residues. V lost 6 bases to trimming and J lost 10 bases, with 13 bases between them. CDR1 is MNHNY and CDR2 is SVGAGI in the germline V gene (reference sequence). The receptor was isolated from a man at least 80 years old with acute or convalescent COVID-19. The V call is TRBV6-6, the J call TRBJ2-7, with D maybe TRBD1 (5 bases). The sequenced sample was peripheral blood. CDR3 protein: CASRKGAEQYF. The DNA for the CDR3 is TGTGCCAGCAGAAAAGGGGCGGAACAGTACTTC.